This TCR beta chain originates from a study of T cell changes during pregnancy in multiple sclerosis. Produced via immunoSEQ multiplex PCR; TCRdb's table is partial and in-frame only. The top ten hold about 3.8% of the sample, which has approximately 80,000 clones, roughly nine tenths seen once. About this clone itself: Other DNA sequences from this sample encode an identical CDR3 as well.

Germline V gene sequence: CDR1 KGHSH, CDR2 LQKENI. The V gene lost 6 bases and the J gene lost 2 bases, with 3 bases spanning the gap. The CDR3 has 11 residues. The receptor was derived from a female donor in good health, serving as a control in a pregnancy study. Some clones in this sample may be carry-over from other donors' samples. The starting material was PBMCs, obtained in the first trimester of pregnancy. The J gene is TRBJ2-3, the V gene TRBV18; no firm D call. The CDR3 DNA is TGTGCCAGCTCTTACACAGATACGCAGTATTTT. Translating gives CASSYTDTQYF.